This T cell receptor (beta chain) was profiled in a study of tissue T cells after allogeneic stem cell transplantation. Findings and caveats of the study: In patients and mice, blood and spleen missed much of tissue repertoire.

Regarding this clone: Antigen specificity is unknown. Genes and germline come from the mouse. The read ends 1 residue before the CDR3 terminus; that terminus is restored from the germline J gene.

Profiled with immunoSEQ multiplex PCR; TCRdb holds only in-frame clones, not every one. This repertoire shows around 6,100 clones, over 40% found once; its top ten account for 13% to 15%. Germline V lookup: CDR1 KGHPV, CDR2 FQNQEV (reference sequence). The length of the CDR3 is 14 residues. V dropped 2 bases and J dropped 2 bases, with 7 bases sitting between them. Time point reported: mouse harvest day 14 after allogeneic transplant. Each mouse received 10^7 T-cell-depleted marrow cells plus 10^6 splenic CD5+ T cells by tail vein. The TCR was taken from a female BALB/c mouse given C57BL/6 T cells with graft-versus-host disease after an allogeneic hematopoietic cell transplant. The sequenced material came from gut tissue. The chain combines TRBV26 with TRBJ1-3; D is perhaps TRBD1 (5 bases). The DNA read from the CDR3 is TGTGCCAGCAGTCTGCCAGGGACTGGAAATACGCTCTAT. It specifies CASSLPGTGNTLY. The full CDR3 is CASSLPGTGNTLYF.